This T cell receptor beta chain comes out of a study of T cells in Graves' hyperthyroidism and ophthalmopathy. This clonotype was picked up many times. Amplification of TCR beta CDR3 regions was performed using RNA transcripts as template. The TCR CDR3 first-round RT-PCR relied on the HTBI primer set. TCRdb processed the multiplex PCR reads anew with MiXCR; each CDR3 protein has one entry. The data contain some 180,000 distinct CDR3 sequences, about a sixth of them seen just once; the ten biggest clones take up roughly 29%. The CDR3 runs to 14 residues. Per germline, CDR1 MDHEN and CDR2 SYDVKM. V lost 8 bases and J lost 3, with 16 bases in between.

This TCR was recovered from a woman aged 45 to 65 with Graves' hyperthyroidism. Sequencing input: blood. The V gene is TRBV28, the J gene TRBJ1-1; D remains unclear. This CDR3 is CASLLRFGDTEAFF. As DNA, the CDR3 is TGTGCCAGCCTTCTCAGGTTTGGCGACACTGAAGCTTTCTTT.